These T cell receptor beta chains were read from a single sample in a study of T cells in Graves' hyperthyroidism and ophthalmopathy. TCRdb reprocessed the multiplex PCR reads with MiXCR, giving one entry per CDR3 protein. The sample has around 290,000 distinct CDR3 sequences; about 14% are singletons. Sequenced input: blood. These receptor sequences come from a woman in her thirties with Graves' hyperthyroidism that later progressed to Graves' ophthalmopathy. The CDR3 runs from the conserved cysteine through the conserved F or W. A D gene is named only where the DNA matches it firmly. The listing skips clone size in some rows; elsewhere it reads once, few, many or a size class.

>.|16|TRBJ2-5|many|TRBV18
TGTGCCAGCTCACCTTACGACGTGGAGAAACAAGAGACCCAGTACTTC
CASSPYDVEKQETQYF
>.|13|TRBJ1-2|.|TRBV10-3
TGTGCCTCGGCAGGGGACTCTAACTATGGCTACACCTTC
CASAGDSNYGYTF
>.|15|TRBJ1-4|few|TRBV9
TGTGCCAGCAGCCCCCGTGGCAGGCCAAATGAAAAACTGTTTTTT
CASSPRGRPNEKLFF
>.|15|TRBJ2-3|many|TRBV7-6
TGTGCCAGCAGCTTAGTGGCGGGGGCCTACGATACGCAGTATTTT
CASSLVAGAYDTQYF
>.|13|TRBJ2-7|many|TRBV20-1
TGCAGTGCCAAAGCAGGAGGTCCCTACGAGCAGTACTTC
CSAKAGGPYEQYF
>.|16|TRBJ1-5|many|TRBV6-6
TGTGCCAGCAGTTACTCGGGGAGGGCCGGAAATCAGCCCCAGCATTTT
CASSYSGRAGNQPQHF
>TRBD2|17|TRBJ2-1|many|TRBV6-1
TGTGCCAGCATCCGTCGGAGGCTCACTAGCGGGACTGATGAGCAGTTCTTC
CASIRRRLTSGTDEQFF
>.|15|TRBJ1-1|many|TRBV5-5
TGTGCCAGCAGGAGGGAGCGAGATCTGAACACTGAAGCTTTCTTT
CASRRERDLNTEAFF
>.|13|TRBJ2-5|.|TRBV15
TGTGCCACCAGCAGCCACGCCGGGGAGACCCAGTACTTC
CATSSHAGETQYF
>.|15|TRBJ2-5|.|TRBV24-1
TGTGCCACCAGTGAAGGGGGGGACACTCAAGAGACCCAGTACTTC
CATSEGGDTQETQYF
>TRBD1|13|TRBJ2-1|many|TRBV3-1
TGTGCCAGCAGGGGGACAGGGCAGGATGAGCAGTTCTTC
CASRGTGQDEQFF
>TRBD2|15|TRBJ2-3|many|TRBV20-1
TGCAGTGCTATTCCCCTAGCGGGAGGGATAGATACGCAGTATTTT
CSAIPLAGGIDTQYF
>TRBD2|17|TRBJ2-6|few|TRBV30
TGTGCCTGGACCGGGACTAGCGGGATTAATGGGGCCAACGTCCCGACTTTC
CAWTGTSGINGANVPTF
>TRBD2|15|TRBJ2-7|once|TRBV28
TGTGCCAGCAGTCCGTCCGGGACTAGCGTTTACGAGCAGTACTTC
CASSPSGTSVYEQYF
>TRBD2|15|TRBJ2-1|many|TRBV7-9
TGTGCCAGCAGCCTAAGCGGGGCCCTCTACAATGAGCAGTTCTTC
CASSLSGALYNEQFF
>TRBD2|14|TRBJ2-7|many|TRBV10-3
TGTGCCATCGGGAGGGAGGGCCCTTCCTACGAGCAGTACTTC
CAIGREGPSYEQYF
>.|14|TRBJ2-7|many|TRBV30
TGTGCCTGGAGTGTGGGGGGAGCGTCCTACGAGCAGTACTTC
CAWSVGGASYEQYF
>.|15|TRBJ2-7|many|TRBV6-1
TGTGCCAGCGGCGGCCGGGAGTCCAGCTCCTACGAGCAGTACTTC
CASGGRESSSYEQYF
>.|14|TRBJ1-1|many|TRBV9
TGTGCCAGCAGCGCGGGGGCTGGGATCACTGAAGCTTTCTTT
CASSAGAGITEAFF
>TRBD2|14|TRBJ2-7|many|TRBV5-1
TGCGCCAGCAGTCAGGCGGGAGAGAGTAACGAGCAGTACTTC
CASSQAGESNEQYF
>TRBD2|15|TRBJ2-5|many|TRBV28
TGTGCCAGCAGTGGAGTAGCGGGAGGTACAGAGACCCAGTACTTC
CASSGVAGGTETQYF
>.|13|TRBJ2-5|many|TRBV9
TGTGCCAGCAGCCCCATAGCCAGGGAGACCCAGTACTTC
CASSPIARETQYF
>.|13|TRBJ1-1|many|TRBV11-3
TGTGCCAGCAGCGCACAAATGAACACTGAAGCTTTCTTT
CASSAQMNTEAFF
>.|12|TRBJ1-2|few|TRBV19
TGTGCCAGTAGTGCATCACTCCATGGCTACACCTTC
CASSASLHGYTF
>TRBD1|19|TRBJ2-1|few|TRBV19
TGTGCCAGTAGTCCCGCTGGGACAGGGGACCCATCCTCCTACAATGAGCAGTTCTTC
CASSPAGTGDPSSYNEQFF
>.|13|TRBJ1-5|many|TRBV14
TGTGCCAGCAGTATTGGCGGGAATCAGCCCCAGCATTTT
CASSIGGNQPQHF
>TRBD1|18|TRBJ1-1|.|TRBV5-1
TGCGCCAGCAGCTTGGATCTTGGACAGGGAAGAGGCAACACTGAAGCTTCCTTT
CASSLDLGQGRGNTEASF
>TRBD2|15|TRBJ2-1|many|TRBV28
TGTGCCAGCAGTCTCAGGACTAGCGGGAGAAATGAGCAGTTCTTC
CASSLRTSGRNEQFF
>TRBD1|16|TRBJ1-3|few|TRBV6-5
TGTGCCAGCAGAAGGGGACAGGGGGCTTCTGGAAACACCATATATTTT
CASRRGQGASGNTIYF
>TRBD2|14|TRBJ2-2|many|TRBV2
TGTGCCAGCAGACTCGCGGGAGTTGTCGGGGAGCTGTTTTTT
CASRLAGVVGELFF
>.|12|TRBJ1-1|many|TRBV28
TGTGCCAGCAGGGTCTCAAACACTGAAGCTTTCTTT
CASRVSNTEAFF
>TRBD2|13|TRBJ2-7|many|TRBV10-3
TGTGCCATCGGGGGACTAGCCGACTACGAGCAGTACTTC
CAIGGLADYEQYF
>TRBD2|17|TRBJ2-7|many|TRBV6-4
TGTGCCAGCAGTGACGGACTAGCGGGAGGGCCCTTCATCGAGCAGTACTTC
CASSDGLAGGPFIEQYF
>.|13|TRBJ1-2|many|TRBV6-2/TRBV6-3
TGTGCCAGCAGTTACTCGAAGTGGTATGGCTACACCTTC
CASSYSKWYGYTF
>.|12|TRBJ1-3|few|TRBV7-9
TGTGCCAGCAGCTTATATCAGGACACCATATATTTT
CASSLYQDTIYF
>.|15|TRBJ1-5|many|TRBV12-3/TRBV12-4
TGTGCCAGCAGTTTAGATTCGGCTAGCAATCAGCCCCAGCATTTT
CASSLDSASNQPQHF
>.|15|TRBJ2-3|few|TRBV9
TGTGCCAGCACCCCGTGGGGCTCCTTAACAGATACGCAGTATTTT
CASTPWGSLTDTQYF
>.|11|TRBJ1-2|many|TRBV6-1
TGTGCCAGCACTGTAAACTATGGCTACACCTTC
CASTVNYGYTF
>TRBD1|14|TRBJ2-7|many|TRBV5-6
TGTGCCAGCAGCTTGTATTACAGGGGATACGAGCAGTACTTC
CASSLYYRGYEQYF
>.|15|TRBJ1-2|.|TRBV25-1
TGTGCCAGCAGTGAATCTACGGCAGGGCAGGGTGGCTACACCTTC
CASSESTAGQGGYTF
>.|14|TRBJ1-1|many|TRBV7-8
TGTGCCAGCAGCGCCTTTCCGGGGACGGTTGTAGCTTTCTTT
CASSAFPGTVVAFF
>TRBD1|16|TRBJ2-7|many|TRBV7-6
TGTGCCAGCGGCCAAGGCGGACAGGGGGTCTCCTACGAGCAGTACTTC
CASGQGGQGVSYEQYF
>.|16|TRBJ2-1|many|TRBV28
TGTGCCAGCAGTTTCTCTGCAGCGAGCTCCTACAATGAGCAGTTCTTC
CASSFSAASSYNEQFF
>TRBD1|15|TRBJ1-1|.|TRBV3-1
TGTGCCAGCAGCCGGACAGGGGGAAAGGACACTGAAGCTTTCTTT
CASSRTGGKDTEAFF
>TRBD2|16|TRBJ2-1|once|TRBV15
TGTGCCACCAGCAGGCCCAGCGGGGGGCCTAACAATGAGCAGTTCTTC
CATSRPSGGPNNEQFF
>.|10|TRBJ2-1|many|TRBV28
TGTGCCAGCAGGGCCAATGAGCAGTTCTTC
CASRANEQFF
>TRBD1|13|TRBJ2-7|.|TRBV28
TGTGCCAGTTTGGGACAGGGGGCTTACGAGCAGTACTTC
CASLGQGAYEQYF
>TRBD1|14|TRBJ1-1|few|TRBV2
TGTGCCAGCGCGAAGCAGGGGGCTTACACTGAAGCTTTCTTT
CASAKQGAYTEAFF
>.|13|TRBJ1-6|many|TRBV7-2
TGTGCCAGCAGCTTAGTTACCGATTCACCCCTCCACTTT
CASSLVTDSPLHF
>.|11|TRBJ2-7|.|TRBV20-1
TGCAGTGCCCCTTTAACCCACGAGCAGTACTTC
CSAPLTHEQYF
>.|14|TRBJ2-3|few|TRBV4-2
TGTGCCAGCAGCCAAGATATAGCCCGAGATACGCAGTATTTT
CASSQDIARDTQYF